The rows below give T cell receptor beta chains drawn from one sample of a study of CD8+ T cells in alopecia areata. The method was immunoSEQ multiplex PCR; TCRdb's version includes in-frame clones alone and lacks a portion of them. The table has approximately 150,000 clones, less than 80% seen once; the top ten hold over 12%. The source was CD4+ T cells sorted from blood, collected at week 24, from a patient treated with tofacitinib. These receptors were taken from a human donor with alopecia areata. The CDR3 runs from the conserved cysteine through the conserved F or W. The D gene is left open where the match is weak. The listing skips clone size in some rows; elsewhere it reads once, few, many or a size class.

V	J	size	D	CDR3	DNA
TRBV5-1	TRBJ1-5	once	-	CASSPRPVTQPQHF	TGCGCCAGCAGCCCGAGGCCGGTCACTCAGCCCCAGCATTTT
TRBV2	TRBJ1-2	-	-	CASRLEYGYTF	TGTGCCAGCAGACTCGAGTATGGCTACACCTTC
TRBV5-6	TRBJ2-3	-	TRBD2	CASSPPRAGVLLGTQYF	TGTGCCAGCAGTCCCCCCCGGGCGGGGGTTCTCCTCGGTACGCAGTATTTT
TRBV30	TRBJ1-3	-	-	CAWREGNPGNTIYF	TGTGCCTGGAGAGAAGGGAACCCTGGAAACACCATATATTTT
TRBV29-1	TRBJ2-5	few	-	CSVFGRKETQYF	TGCAGCGTCTTCGGACGTAAAGAGACCCAGTACTTC
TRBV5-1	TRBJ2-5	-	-	CASSLAPGERETQYF	TGCGCCAGCAGCTTGGCTCCAGGGGAAAGAGAGACCCAGTACTTC
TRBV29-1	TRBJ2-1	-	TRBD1	CSTGQGYNEQFF	TGCAGCACCGGACAGGGCTACAATGAGCAGTTCTTC
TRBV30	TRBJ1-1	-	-	CAWSVGRETEAFF	TGTGCCTGGAGTGTAGGCAGGGAGACTGAAGCTTTCTTT
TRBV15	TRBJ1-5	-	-	CATSRVHNLGSWDQPQHF	TGTGCCACCAGCAGAGTCCATAATTTGGGGTCGTGGGATCAGCCCCAGCATTTT
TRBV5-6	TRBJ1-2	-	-	CASRPEKFLTNYGYTF	TGTGCCAGCAGACCCGAGAAGTTCCTAACTAACTATGGCTACACCTTC
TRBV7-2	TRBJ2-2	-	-	CASSLTRELFF	TGTGCCAGCAGCTTAACGCGGGAGCTGTTTTTT
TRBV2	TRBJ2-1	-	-	CASSDSGNLVQFF	TGTGCCAGCAGTGATAGTGGGAATTTGGTGCAGTTCTTC
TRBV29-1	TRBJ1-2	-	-	CSVEDRGIGYTF	TGCAGCGTTGAAGATCGAGGAATCGGCTACACCTTC
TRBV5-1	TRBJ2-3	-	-	CASSLWGEATDTQYF	TGCGCCAGCAGTCTATGGGGGGAAGCCACAGATACGCAGTATTTT
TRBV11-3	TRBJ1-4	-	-	CASSHYGGDNEKLFF	TGTGCCAGCAGCCATTATGGGGGAGACAATGAAAAACTGTTTTTT
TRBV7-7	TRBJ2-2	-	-	CASSLRGLLQNTGELFF	TGTGCTAGCAGCTTAAGAGGACTACTCCAAAACACCGGGGAGCTGTTTTTT
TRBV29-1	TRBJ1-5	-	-	CSVSDKVDQPQHF	TGCAGCGTGTCCGACAAGGTCGATCAGCCCCAGCATTTT
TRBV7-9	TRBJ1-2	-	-	CASSLHNLHGYTF	TGTGCCAGCAGCTTACACAATTTACATGGCTACACCTTC
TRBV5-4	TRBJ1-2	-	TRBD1	CASSLDRGGGYTF	TGTGCCAGCAGCTTGGACAGGGGAGGTGGCTACACCTTC
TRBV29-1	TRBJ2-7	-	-	CSVEESHEQYF	TGCAGCGTTGAAGAATCCCACGAGCAGTACTTC
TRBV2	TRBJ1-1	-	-	CASSLQENTEAFF	TGTGCCAGCAGTCTACAGGAGAACACTGAAGCTTTCTTT
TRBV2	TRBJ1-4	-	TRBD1	CASSPDRGTNEKLFF	TGTGCCAGCAGTCCTGACAGGGGAACTAATGAAAAACTGTTTTTT